The 14 T cell receptor beta chains presented below share a single source sample, sequenced in a study of blood T cell repertoires in COVID-19. Method: immunoSEQ multiplex PCR; TCRdb's copy keeps in-frame clones and lacks some. The table shows about 330,000 clones, with over 75% occurring only once. Input material: PBMCs or T cells enriched from blood (not recorded which). These receptors originate from a woman aged 25-40 years who had recovered from COVID-19.

Here the CDR3 DNA reads TGTGCCAGCAGCTTAGGGGACAAGGGCAATCAGCCCCAGCATTTT. As protein: CASSLGDKGNQPQHF. The V call is TRBV11-2, the J call TRBJ1-5, with D possibly being TRBD1 (6 bases). There are 15 residues in the CDR3. Deletions cut 1 base from V and 2 bases from J, with 9 bases between. Germline V gene sequence: CDR1 SGHAT, CDR2 FQNNGV.

This clone was observed a single time. The chain carries TRBV5-1 and TRBJ2-7; possible D gene TRBD2, 6 bases. In germline, CDR1 is SGHRS, CDR2 YFSETQ. CDR3 length: 15 residues. Trimming shortened V by 0 bases and J by 6 bases, and 16 bases separated the two germline ends. The CDR3 protein is CASSLASGLTGEQYF. For the CDR3, the DNA is TGCGCCAGCAGCTTGGCCAGTGGACTAACCGGCGAGCAGTACTTC.

The chain links TRBV7-2 to TRBJ1-3, with D possibly matching TRBD1 (6 bases). Germline lookup yields CDR1 SGHTA and CDR2 FQGNSA. The CDR3 sequence is 15 residues long. Trimming took off 5 bases at V and 3 bases at J, with 14 bases between the two ends. The CDR3 here is CASSTRTASGNTIYF. CDR3 bases: TGTGCCAGCAGCACGAGGACAGCAAGTGGAAACACCATATATTTT.

The chain is built from TRBV28 and TRBJ1-6; 7 bases match TRBD1. This CDR3 is built from 17 residues. The germline V gene has CDR1 MDHEN and CDR2 SYDVKM. V was clipped by 4 bases and J by 5 bases; unmatched bases: 11. For the CDR3, the DNA is TGTGCCAGCAGTTCCCATGGAGAGGGGGCGAATAATTCACCCCTCCACTTT. Translation: CASSSHGEGANNSPLHF.

The chain joins TRBV24-1 to TRBJ2-3, with TRBD1 matching over 10 bases. From germline, CDR1 is KGHDR and CDR2 SFDVKD. The CDR3 runs 15 residues. Unmatched junction bases numbered 6, after V lost 3 bases and J lost 7 bases. The CDR3, as DNA: TGTGCCACCAGTGATCCCCGGGACAGGGGTAATACGCAGTATTTT. Translated, it gives CATSDPRDRGNTQYF.

The rearrangement uses TRBV27 and TRBJ1-4; TRBD1 matches at 8 bases. Trimming took 2 bases from V and 7 from J; bases not matched to a gene: 6. Germline CDR1 and CDR2: MNHEY and SMNVEV (reference sequence). CDR3 length: 15 amino acids. DNA for the CDR3: TGTGCCAGCAGTTTACAGACAGGGGCGGCTGAAAAACTGTTTTTT. Protein: CASSLQTGAAEKLFF.

The V call is TRBV24-1, the J call TRBJ2-3, with 16 bases matching TRBD2. The J segment lost 0 bases and the V segment lost 3 bases, leaving 11 bases of the junction unmatched. The CDR3 totals 21 residues. The germline V gene encodes CDR1 KGHDR and CDR2 SFDVKD. The CDR3 protein is CATSDLPGTSGGGPSTDTQYF. The DNA of the CDR3 is TGTGCCACCAGTGATCTACCCGGGACTAGCGGGGGGGGTCCTAGCACAGATACGCAGTATTTT.

The rearrangement links TRBV27 to TRBJ1-6; D not resolved. The V and J ends lost 2 bases and 3 bases respectively, with 17 bases between them. This CDR3 spans 18 amino acids. Germline V gives CDR1 MNHEY, CDR2 SMNVEV (reference sequence). Here the CDR3 reads CASSLLVSGNRYNSPLHF. The CDR3 region has the DNA TGTGCCAGCAGTTTACTAGTTTCGGGGAACCGCTATAATTCACCCCTCCACTTT.

This sequence joins TRBV28 and TRBJ1-1, with a possible D match to TRBD1 (6 bases). Trimming stripped 7 bases from V and 1 base from J, with 16 bases between. Germline V lookup: CDR1 MDHEN, CDR2 SYDVKM. There are 15 residues in the CDR3. CDR3 DNA: TGTGCCAGCACTTTGTACAGGGTAAAGAACACTGAAGCTTTCTTT. The encoded protein is CASTLYRVKNTEAFF.

CDR3 DNA: TGTGCCAGCAGCCTAGGGCAGGGGGCCTACGAGCAGTACTTC. Amino acids: CASSLGQGAYEQYF. The chain uses TRBV3-1 (or the pseudogene TRBV3-2) and TRBJ2-7; 7 bases fit TRBD1. Per the germline V gene, CDR1 is LGHDT and CDR2 is YNNKEL (reference sequence). J lost 2 bases, V lost 4 bases, and 5 bases had no gene match. CDR3 length: 14 residues.

V is TRBV14 and J is TRBJ2-1; 13 positions match TRBD2. Trimming removed 3 bases from V and 10 bases from J; junction bases left unmatched: 9. The CDR3 runs to 16 residues. Germline V gene sequence: CDR1 SGHDN, CDR2 FVKESK. This CDR3 reads CASSQLTSGGAREQFF. As DNA, the CDR3 is TGTGCCAGCAGCCAGCTAACTAGCGGGGGGGCCAGAGAGCAGTTCTTC.

J is TRBJ1-5 and V is TRBV28; TRBD1 might be the D (5 bases). The CDR3 length is 14 residues. CDR1 is MDHEN and CDR2 is SYDVKM in the germline V gene. Trimming shortened V by 3 bases and J by 5 bases, and 11 bases separated the two germline ends. The CDR3 is CASSFRGGDQPQHF. The CDR3 nucleotides read TGTGCCAGCAGTTTTCGGGGGGGGGATCAGCCCCAGCATTTT.

This clone was found once. The genes are TRBV3-1 (or the pseudogene TRBV3-2) and TRBJ1-2; tentatively, D is TRBD1 (6 bases). The germline V gene has CDR1 LGHDT and CDR2 YNNKEL (reference sequence). This CDR3 spans 14 amino acids. Trimming stripped 4 bases from V and 4 bases from J, with 13 bases between. This CDR3 is CASSPNRAPYGYTF. The CDR3 DNA is TGTGCCAGCAGCCCTAACAGGGCTCCCTATGGCTACACCTTC.

The V call is TRBV4-1, the J call TRBJ1-2; TRBD1 agrees at 8 bases. The junction had 4 bases not matched to a gene; V was cut back by 1 base and J by 3 bases. The CDR3 extends over 15 amino acids. The germline CDR1 and CDR2 sequences are MGHRA and YSYEKL. This CDR3 reads CASSQVGDRHYGYTF. The CDR3 DNA reads as TGCGCCAGCAGCCAAGTCGGGGACAGGCACTATGGCTACACCTTC.